Described below is a single T cell receptor beta chain sequence and its context. What it binds is unknown. CDR1 MDHEN and CDR2 SYDVKM come from the germline V gene. The length of the CDR3 is 16 residues. The ends were cut back, 1 base at V and 4 bases at J, with 17 bases in the middle. This sample was taken from a study of T cells in Graves' hyperthyroidism and ophthalmopathy. As for the study in general: The blood sample was taken at first diagnosis, before treatment began. Study results and caveats: Ophthalmopathy cases were set apart from stable hyperthyroidism by a 13 V-J model.

Amplified TCR beta CDR3 regions derived from RNA transcripts. Using the HTBI primer set, a first-round RT-PCR was run on the TCR CDR3. Each CDR3 protein gets one entry after TCRdb re-called the multiplex PCR reads with MiXCR. The table includes about 380,000 distinct CDR3 sequences, approximately 15% detected once. The J gene is TRBJ2-7, the V gene TRBV28; no firm D call. Sequencing used blood. The sequence was collected from a woman aged 55-70 years with Graves' hyperthyroidism. The CDR3 reads CASSLYGPATTYEQYF. The CDR3 nucleotides are TGTGCCAGCAGTTTATACGGCCCAGCGACGACATACGAGCAGTACTTC.